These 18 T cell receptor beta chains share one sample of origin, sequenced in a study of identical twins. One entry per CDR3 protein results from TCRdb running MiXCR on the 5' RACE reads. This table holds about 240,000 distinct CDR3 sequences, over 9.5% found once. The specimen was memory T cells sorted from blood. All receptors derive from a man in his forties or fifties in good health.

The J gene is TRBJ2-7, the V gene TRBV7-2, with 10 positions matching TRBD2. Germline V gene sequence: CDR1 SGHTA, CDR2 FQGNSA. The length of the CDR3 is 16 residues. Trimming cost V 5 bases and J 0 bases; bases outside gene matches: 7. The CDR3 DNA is TGTGCCAGCAGCCGGGGGGGGACTAGCGCCTCCTACGAGCAGTACTTC. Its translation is CASSRGGTSASYEQYF.

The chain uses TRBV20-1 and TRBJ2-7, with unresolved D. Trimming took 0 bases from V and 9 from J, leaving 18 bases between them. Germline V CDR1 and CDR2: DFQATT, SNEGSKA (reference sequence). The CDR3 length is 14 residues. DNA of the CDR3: TGCAGTGCTAGAGATTTGGGTGATCGGGTATTGCAGTACTTC. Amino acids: CSARDLGDRVLQYF.

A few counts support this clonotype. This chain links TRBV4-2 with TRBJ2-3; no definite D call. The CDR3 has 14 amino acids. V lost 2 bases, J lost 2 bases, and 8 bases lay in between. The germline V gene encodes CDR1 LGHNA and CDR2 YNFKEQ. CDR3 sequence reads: CASSQRLDTDTQYF. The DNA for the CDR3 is TGTGCCAGCAGCCAACGACTGGACACAGATACGCAGTATTTT.

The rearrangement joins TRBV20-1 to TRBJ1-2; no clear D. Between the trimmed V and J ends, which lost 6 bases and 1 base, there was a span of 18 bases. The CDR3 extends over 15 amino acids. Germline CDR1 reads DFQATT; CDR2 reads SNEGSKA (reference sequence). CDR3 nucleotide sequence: TGCAGTGCCCTCAGTCTCGACCGGGGTAACTATGGCTACACCTTC. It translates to CSALSLDRGNYGYTF.

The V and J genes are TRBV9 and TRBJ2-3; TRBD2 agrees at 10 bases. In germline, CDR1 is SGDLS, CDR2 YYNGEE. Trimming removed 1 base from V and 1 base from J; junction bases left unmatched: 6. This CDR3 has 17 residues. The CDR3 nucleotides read TGTGCCAGCAGCGTAATAGCTAGCGGGAGTGGCACAGATACGCAGTATTTT. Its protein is CASSVIASGSGTDTQYF. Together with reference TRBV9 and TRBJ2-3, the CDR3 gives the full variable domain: DSGVTQTPKHLITATGQRVTLRCSPRSGDLSVYWYQQSLDQGLQFLIQYYNGEERAKGNILERFSAQQFPDLHSELNLSSLELGDSALYFCASSVIASGSGTDTQYFGPGTRLTVL.

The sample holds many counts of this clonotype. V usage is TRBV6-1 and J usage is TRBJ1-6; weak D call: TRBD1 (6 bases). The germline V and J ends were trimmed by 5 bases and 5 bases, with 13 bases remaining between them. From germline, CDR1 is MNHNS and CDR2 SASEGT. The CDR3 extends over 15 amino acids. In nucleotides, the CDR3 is TGTGCCAGCAGTCGAAGGACAGCAGATAATTCACCCCTCCACTTT. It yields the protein CASSRRTADNSPLHF.

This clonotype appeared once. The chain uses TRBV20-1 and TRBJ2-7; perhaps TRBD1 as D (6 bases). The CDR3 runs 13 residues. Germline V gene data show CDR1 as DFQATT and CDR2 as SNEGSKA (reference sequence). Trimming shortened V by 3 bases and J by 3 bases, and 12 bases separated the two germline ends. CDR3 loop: CSARSGQSYEQYF. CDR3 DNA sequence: TGCAGTGCTAGGTCTGGACAGAGCTACGAGCAGTACTTC.

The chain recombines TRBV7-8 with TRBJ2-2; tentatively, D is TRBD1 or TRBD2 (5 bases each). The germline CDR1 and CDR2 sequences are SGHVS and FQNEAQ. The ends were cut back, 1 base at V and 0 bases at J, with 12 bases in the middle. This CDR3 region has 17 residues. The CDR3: CASSLVGTTANTGELFF. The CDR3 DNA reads TGTGCCAGCAGCTTAGTTGGGACGACAGCGAACACCGGGGAGCTGTTTTTT.

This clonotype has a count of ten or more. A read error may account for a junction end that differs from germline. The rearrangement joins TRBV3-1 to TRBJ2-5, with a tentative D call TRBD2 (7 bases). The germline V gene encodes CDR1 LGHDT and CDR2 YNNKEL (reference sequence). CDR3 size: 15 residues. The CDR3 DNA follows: TGTGCCAGCAGTCAAGTCAAGGGAGGGGGGGAGACCCAGTACTTC. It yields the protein CASSQVKGGGETQYF.

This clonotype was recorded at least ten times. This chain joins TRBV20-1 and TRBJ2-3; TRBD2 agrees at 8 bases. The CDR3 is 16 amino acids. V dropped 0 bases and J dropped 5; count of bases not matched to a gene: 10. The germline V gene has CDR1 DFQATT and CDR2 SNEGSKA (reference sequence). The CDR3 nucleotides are TGCAGTGCTAGAGACTTGCGGGGGGCCGGTGTAGATACGCAGTATTTT. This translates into CSARDLRGAGVDTQYF.

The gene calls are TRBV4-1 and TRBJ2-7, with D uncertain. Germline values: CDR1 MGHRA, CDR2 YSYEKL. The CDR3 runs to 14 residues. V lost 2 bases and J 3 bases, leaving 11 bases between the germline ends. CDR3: CASSQPVQSYEQYF. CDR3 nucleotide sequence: TGCGCCAGCAGCCAACCGGTACAGAGCTACGAGCAGTACTTC.

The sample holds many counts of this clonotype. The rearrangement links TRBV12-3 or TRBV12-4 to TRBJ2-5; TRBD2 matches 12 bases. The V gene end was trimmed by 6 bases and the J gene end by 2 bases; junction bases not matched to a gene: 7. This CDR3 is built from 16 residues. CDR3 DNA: TGTGCCAGCAGCGCGACTAGCGGGGGAGTACAAGAGACCCAGTACTTC. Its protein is CASSATSGGVQETQYF.

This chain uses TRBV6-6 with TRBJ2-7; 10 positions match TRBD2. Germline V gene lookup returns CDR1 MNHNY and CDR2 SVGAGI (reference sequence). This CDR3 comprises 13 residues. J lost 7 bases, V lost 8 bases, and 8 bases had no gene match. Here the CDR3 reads CASWSSGGYEQYF. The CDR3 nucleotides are TGTGCCAGCTGGTCTAGCGGGGGTTATGAGCAGTACTTC.

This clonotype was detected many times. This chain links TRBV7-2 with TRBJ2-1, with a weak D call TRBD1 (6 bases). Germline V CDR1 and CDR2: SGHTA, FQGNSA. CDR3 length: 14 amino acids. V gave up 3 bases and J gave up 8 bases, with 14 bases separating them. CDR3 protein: CASSFYWGLDEQFF. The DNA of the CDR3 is TGTGCCAGCAGCTTTTATTGGGGGCTGGATGAGCAGTTCTTC.

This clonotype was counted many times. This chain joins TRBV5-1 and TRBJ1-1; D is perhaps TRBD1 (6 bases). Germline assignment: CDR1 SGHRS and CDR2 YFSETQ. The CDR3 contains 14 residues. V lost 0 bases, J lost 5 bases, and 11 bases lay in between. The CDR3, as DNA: TGCGCCAGCAGCTTGGATGGGGGGCATACTGAAGCTTTCTTT. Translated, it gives CASSLDGGHTEAFF.

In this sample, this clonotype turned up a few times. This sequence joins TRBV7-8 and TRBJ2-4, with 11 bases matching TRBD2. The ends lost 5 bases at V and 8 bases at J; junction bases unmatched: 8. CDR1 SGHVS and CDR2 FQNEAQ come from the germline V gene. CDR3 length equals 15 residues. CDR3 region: CASSKTSGEGDIQYF. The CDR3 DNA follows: TGTGCCAGCAGCAAGACTAGCGGGGAGGGGGACATTCAGTACTTC.

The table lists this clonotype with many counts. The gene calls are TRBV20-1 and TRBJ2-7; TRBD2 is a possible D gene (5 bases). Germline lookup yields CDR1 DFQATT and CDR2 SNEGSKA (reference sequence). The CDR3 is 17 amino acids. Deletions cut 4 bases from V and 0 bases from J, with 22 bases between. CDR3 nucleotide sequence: TGCAGTGCTATGGTATTGGCGGGCGGAATCCACTCCTACGAGCAGTACTTC. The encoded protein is CSAMVLAGGIHSYEQYF.

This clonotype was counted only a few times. CDR3 amino acids: CASTGGRTGELFF. The CDR3, as DNA: TGCGCCAGCACCGGAGGTCGAACCGGGGAGCTGTTTTTT. The genes are TRBV5-1 and TRBJ2-2; TRBD2 might be the D (5 bases). Per germline, CDR1 SGHRS and CDR2 YFSETQ. CDR3 length: 13 residues. Trimming removed 6 bases from V and 5 bases from J, with 11 bases in between.